The rows below give T cell receptor beta chains drawn from one sample of a study of T cell repertoires in cytomegalovirus infection. TCRdb analysed the reads with MiXCR anew, one entry per CDR3 protein. Counted here are about 110,000 distinct CDR3 sequences, 30% to 35% occurring once; the ten biggest clones make up less than 45%. Their antigens remain unidentified. Material: CD8+ T cells from cultured PBMCs, obtained from culture after CMV antigen stimulation. Receptor source: a human donor in good health (CMV status not recorded). Some clones in this sample may be carry-over from other donors' samples. The CDR3 runs from the conserved cysteine through the conserved F or W. D genes are given only for firm matches. Some rows have no size entry. The others give once, few or many, or a class for an expanded clone.

abundance: .
j_gene: TRBJ1-1
v_gene: TRBV7-8
d_gene: .
CDR3aa: CASSSRQNTEAFF
CDR3nt: TGTGCCAGCAGCTCGAGACAGAACACTGAAGCTTTCTTT

abundance: few
j_gene: TRBJ1-1
v_gene: TRBV6-8
d_gene: .
CDR3aa: CASTYMNTEAFF
CDR3nt: TGTGCCAGCACCTACATGAACACTGAAGCTTTCTTT

abundance: few
j_gene: TRBJ2-5
v_gene: TRBV12-5
d_gene: .
CDR3aa: CASGLLRGAETQYF
CDR3nt: TGTGCTAGTGGTTTATTGCGGGGAGCGGAGACCCAGTACTTC

abundance: few
j_gene: TRBJ2-7
v_gene: TRBV11-2
d_gene: .
CDR3aa: CASSFGGNEQYF
CDR3nt: TGTGCCAGCAGCTTCGGAGGGAACGAGCAGTACTTC

abundance: .
j_gene: TRBJ2-1
v_gene: TRBV5-1
d_gene: TRBD2
CDR3aa: CASSPAFGGGYNEQFF
CDR3nt: TGCGCCAGCAGCCCGGCCTTCGGGGGGGGATACAATGAGCAGTTCTTC

abundance: many
j_gene: TRBJ2-7
v_gene: TRBV19
d_gene: .
CDR3aa: CASSIDNSDEQYF
CDR3nt: TGTGCCAGTAGTATAGATAACAGCGACGAGCAGTACTTC

abundance: .
j_gene: TRBJ2-1
v_gene: TRBV27
d_gene: TRBD2
CDR3aa: CASSWGGPDEQFF
CDR3nt: TGTGCCAGCAGCTGGGGAGGGCCCGATGAGCAGTTCTTC

abundance: .
j_gene: TRBJ2-5
v_gene: TRBV27
d_gene: .
CDR3aa: CASSLSPSYQETQYF
CDR3nt: TGTGCCAGCAGTTTATCCCCCTCGTACCAAGAGACCCAGTACTTC

abundance: .
j_gene: TRBJ1-2
v_gene: TRBV6-2/TRBV6-3
d_gene: .
CDR3aa: CASSYWAFAPSGYTF
CDR3nt: TGTGCCAGCAGTTACTGGGCTTTCGCCCCTTCTGGCTACACCTTC

abundance: .
j_gene: TRBJ2-1
v_gene: TRBV5-3
d_gene: .
CDR3aa: CASRTYEQFF
CDR3nt: TGTGCCAGCAGAACCTACGAGCAGTTCTTC

abundance: .
j_gene: TRBJ2-6
v_gene: TRBV6-2/TRBV6-3
d_gene: .
CDR3aa: CASSYGGAWGANVLTF
CDR3nt: TGTGCCAGCAGTTACGGGGGCGCGTGGGGGGCCAACGTCCTGACTTTC

abundance: .
j_gene: TRBJ2-5
v_gene: TRBV28
d_gene: .
CDR3aa: CASEGGRKTQYF
CDR3nt: TGTGCCAGCGAGGGGGGCAGGAAGACCCAGTACTTC

abundance: .
j_gene: TRBJ1-5
v_gene: TRBV7-4
d_gene: TRBD1
CDR3aa: CAISTGHNQPQHF
CDR3nt: TGTGCCATCTCGACAGGGCACAATCAGCCCCAGCATTTT

abundance: .
j_gene: TRBJ2-3
v_gene: TRBV27
d_gene: TRBD1
CDR3aa: CATGVTGLADTQYF
CDR3nt: TGTGCCACTGGAGTGACAGGGCTCGCAGATACGCAGTATTTT

abundance: .
j_gene: TRBJ2-1
v_gene: TRBV7-8
d_gene: TRBD2
CDR3aa: CASSLGTSLQNEQFF
CDR3nt: TGTGCCAGCAGCTTAGGGACTAGCCTGCAGAATGAGCAGTTCTTC

abundance: .
j_gene: TRBJ1-3
v_gene: TRBV6-5
d_gene: .
CDR3aa: CASSNDALGNTIYF
CDR3nt: TGTGCCAGCAGTAACGATGCGTTGGGAAACACCATATATTTT

abundance: few
j_gene: TRBJ1-2
v_gene: TRBV5-6
d_gene: .
CDR3aa: CASSVTRVGYTF
CDR3nt: TGTGCCAGCAGCGTGACCAGGGTAGGCTACACCTTC

abundance: few
j_gene: TRBJ2-7
v_gene: TRBV6-2/TRBV6-3
d_gene: .
CDR3aa: CASSYTSSYEQYF
CDR3nt: TGTGCCAGCAGTTACACTTCAAGCTACGAGCAGTACTTC

abundance: .
j_gene: TRBJ2-3
v_gene: TRBV2
d_gene: .
CDR3aa: CASSGGEPRTDTQYF
CDR3nt: TGTGCCAGCAGTGGAGGGGAGCCGCGCACAGATACGCAGTATTTT

abundance: .
j_gene: TRBJ2-2
v_gene: TRBV7-2
d_gene: .
CDR3aa: CASVLDTGELFF
CDR3nt: TGTGCCAGCGTACTAGACACCGGGGAGCTGTTTTTT

abundance: .
j_gene: TRBJ1-6
v_gene: TRBV20-1
d_gene: TRBD1
CDR3aa: CSAWDRAVSSYNSPLHF
CDR3nt: TGCAGTGCTTGGGACAGGGCAGTGAGCTCCTATAATTCACCCCTCCACTTT

abundance: many
j_gene: TRBJ1-1
v_gene: TRBV7-2
d_gene: .
CDR3aa: CASSQPGWVLGTEAFF
CDR3nt: TGTGCCAGCAGCCAGCCCGGCTGGGTTCTTGGCACTGAAGCTTTCTTT

abundance: .
j_gene: TRBJ1-1
v_gene: TRBV12-3/TRBV12-4
d_gene: .
CDR3aa: CASTLTGNAFF
CDR3nt: TGTGCCAGCACTCTTACAGGGAACGCTTTCTTT

abundance: .
j_gene: TRBJ2-2
v_gene: TRBV7-9
d_gene: .
CDR3aa: CASSPPVQGYTGELFF
CDR3nt: TGTGCCAGCAGCCCACCGGTACAGGGATACACCGGGGAGCTGTTTTTT

abundance: many
j_gene: TRBJ1-5
v_gene: TRBV12-3/TRBV12-4
d_gene: .
CDR3aa: CASRPDGSNQPQHF
CDR3nt: TGTGCCAGCAGACCCGACGGAAGTAATCAGCCCCAGCATTTT

abundance: once
j_gene: TRBJ1-2
v_gene: TRBV12-3/TRBV12-4
d_gene: .
CDR3aa: CASSFVHNYGYTF
CDR3nt: TGTGCCAGCAGTTTCGTCCATAACTATGGCTACACCTTC

abundance: few
j_gene: TRBJ2-7
v_gene: TRBV6-2/TRBV6-3
d_gene: TRBD2
CDR3aa: CASTNRRLAGNEQYF
CDR3nt: TGTGCCAGCACCAACCGGCGACTAGCTGGGAACGAGCAGTACTTC

abundance: .
j_gene: TRBJ2-5
v_gene: TRBV5-4
d_gene: .
CDR3aa: CASSYSGSPQETQYF
CDR3nt: TGTGCCAGCAGCTATTCAGGGAGCCCTCAAGAGACCCAGTACTTC

abundance: few
j_gene: TRBJ2-5
v_gene: TRBV7-2
d_gene: TRBD1
CDR3aa: CASSLVLRGRQETQYF
CDR3nt: TGTGCCAGCAGCTTAGTTCTCAGGGGGCGGCAAGAGACCCAGTACTTC

abundance: .
j_gene: TRBJ2-1
v_gene: TRBV7-3
d_gene: TRBD2
CDR3aa: CASSFSGGGLDEQFF
CDR3nt: TGTGCCAGCAGCTTTAGCGGGGGAGGCTTGGATGAGCAGTTCTTC

abundance: .
j_gene: TRBJ2-3
v_gene: TRBV6-5
d_gene: TRBD2
CDR3aa: CASRLAGYTDTQYF
CDR3nt: TGTGCCAGCAGACTAGCGGGGTACACAGATACGCAGTATTTT

abundance: few
j_gene: TRBJ1-2
v_gene: TRBV5-6
d_gene: .
CDR3aa: CASSLGQPNYGYTF
CDR3nt: TGTGCCAGCAGCTTGGGTCAGCCTAACTATGGCTACACCTTC

abundance: .
j_gene: TRBJ1-4
v_gene: TRBV7-9
d_gene: .
CDR3aa: CASSLGQGGEKLFF
CDR3nt: TGTGCCAGCAGCTTAGGCCAGGGCGGCGAAAAACTGTTTTTT

abundance: .
j_gene: TRBJ2-2
v_gene: TRBV5-5
d_gene: .
CDR3aa: CASSWYPNTGELFF
CDR3nt: TGTGCCAGCAGCTGGTACCCGAACACCGGGGAGCTGTTTTTT

abundance: once
j_gene: TRBJ1-1
v_gene: TRBV7-6
d_gene: TRBD1
CDR3aa: CASSLQDRAPNTEAFF
CDR3nt: TGTGCCAGCAGCTTACAGGACAGGGCTCCTAACACTGAAGCTTTCTTT

abundance: .
j_gene: TRBJ2-7
v_gene: TRBV11-2
d_gene: .
CDR3aa: CASSSETGPWGEQYF
CDR3nt: TGTGCCAGCAGCTCGGAGACAGGCCCCTGGGGCGAGCAGTACTTC

abundance: .
j_gene: TRBJ2-3
v_gene: TRBV7-4
d_gene: .
CDR3aa: CASSLAGQLGTQYF
CDR3nt: TGTGCCAGCAGCTTAGCGGGTCAATTGGGTACGCAGTATTTT

abundance: .
j_gene: TRBJ2-2
v_gene: TRBV6-4
d_gene: .
CDR3aa: CASSGGTDEGELFF
CDR3nt: TGTGCCAGCAGTGGCGGGACGGATGAGGGGGAGCTGTTTTTT

abundance: .
j_gene: TRBJ1-4
v_gene: TRBV7-9
d_gene: .
CDR3aa: CASSPQRLDEKLFF
CDR3nt: TGTGCCAGCAGCCCACAACGGCTTGATGAAAAACTGTTTTTT

abundance: few
j_gene: TRBJ2-7
v_gene: TRBV7-9
d_gene: .
CDR3aa: CASSLSLLGEQYF
CDR3nt: TGTGCCAGCAGCTTAAGCCTCTTGGGCGAGCAGTACTTC

abundance: .
j_gene: TRBJ2-1
v_gene: TRBV4-1
d_gene: TRBD2
CDR3aa: CASSQDQLMGLAMDNEQFF
CDR3nt: TGCGCCAGCAGCCAAGATCAGCTAATGGGACTAGCGATGGACAATGAGCAGTTCTTC

abundance: .
j_gene: TRBJ1-6
v_gene: TRBV20-1
d_gene: .
CDR3aa: CSAGSGAKLNSPLHF
CDR3nt: TGCAGTGCAGGATCCGGGGCCAAATTAAATTCACCCCTCCACTTT

abundance: .
j_gene: TRBJ2-1
v_gene: TRBV19
d_gene: .
CDR3aa: CASSFRRGLNNEQFF
CDR3nt: TGTGCCAGTAGTTTCCGACGGGGGTTAAACAATGAGCAGTTCTTC

abundance: few
j_gene: TRBJ1-5
v_gene: TRBV7-8
d_gene: .
CDR3aa: CASSLGSIKGNQPQHF
CDR3nt: TGTGCCAGCAGCTTAGGCTCGATAAAGGGAAATCAGCCCCAGCATTTT

abundance: .
j_gene: TRBJ1-6
v_gene: TRBV6-1
d_gene: TRBD1
CDR3aa: CASSDLRDRGYNSPLHF
CDR3nt: TGTGCCAGCAGTGACCTCCGGGACAGGGGCTATAATTCACCCCTCCACTTT

abundance: .
j_gene: TRBJ2-1
v_gene: TRBV20-1
d_gene: .
CDR3aa: CSAPTGTYNEQFF
CDR3nt: TGCAGTGCCCCGACGGGGACCTACAATGAGCAGTTCTTC

abundance: .
j_gene: TRBJ1-3
v_gene: TRBV7-2
d_gene: .
CDR3aa: CASGGGRDSGNTIYF
CDR3nt: TGTGCCAGCGGAGGCGGACGGGACTCTGGAAACACCATATATTTT

abundance: few
j_gene: TRBJ1-4
v_gene: TRBV2
d_gene: .
CDR3aa: CASSGEPRTANEKLFF
CDR3nt: TGTGCCAGCAGTGGGGAGCCACGAACGGCTAATGAAAAACTGTTTTTT

abundance: .
j_gene: TRBJ2-5
v_gene: TRBV7-9
d_gene: .
CDR3aa: CASSLVLNQETQYF
CDR3nt: TGTGCCAGCAGCTTGGTACTGAACCAAGAGACCCAGTACTTC

abundance: .
j_gene: TRBJ1-6
v_gene: TRBV12-3/TRBV12-4
d_gene: TRBD1
CDR3aa: CASTRGGSSYNSPLHF
CDR3nt: TGTGCCAGCACCAGGGGGGGAAGCTCCTATAATTCACCCCTCCACTTT

abundance: .
j_gene: TRBJ2-1
v_gene: TRBV6-4
d_gene: .
CDR3aa: CASSDSTGLSYNEQFF
CDR3nt: TGTGCCAGCAGTGACTCGACAGGACTCTCCTACAATGAGCAGTTCTTC

abundance: once
j_gene: TRBJ1-1
v_gene: TRBV5-6
d_gene: .
CDR3aa: CASETGVGGDTEAFF
CDR3nt: TGTGCCAGCGAGACGGGCGTCGGGGGGGACACTGAAGCTTTCTTT

abundance: .
j_gene: TRBJ2-7
v_gene: TRBV12-3/TRBV12-4
d_gene: .
CDR3aa: CASSFSDHYEQYF
CDR3nt: TGTGCCAGCAGTTTTTCCGACCACTACGAGCAGTACTTC

abundance: many
j_gene: TRBJ2-1
v_gene: TRBV7-9
d_gene: .
CDR3aa: CASSLGTGGSRNEQFF
CDR3nt: TGTGCCAGCAGCTTAGGGACCGGGGGATCCCGGAATGAGCAGTTCTTC

abundance: .
j_gene: TRBJ1-1
v_gene: TRBV6-5
d_gene: .
CDR3aa: CASSYSGGIQGPNTEAFF
CDR3nt: TGTGCCAGCAGTTACTCCGGGGGTATCCAGGGGCCAAACACTGAAGCTTTCTTT

abundance: .
j_gene: TRBJ2-3
v_gene: TRBV12-3/TRBV12-4
d_gene: TRBD1
CDR3aa: CASPPGTGGDPHTDTQYF
CDR3nt: TGTGCCAGCCCACCCGGGACAGGGGGCGACCCCCACACAGATACGCAGTATTTT

abundance: few
j_gene: TRBJ1-1
v_gene: TRBV7-4
d_gene: TRBD1
CDR3aa: CASSLGDRVKSGLNTEAFF
CDR3nt: TGTGCCAGCAGCTTGGGAGACAGGGTAAAATCCGGGCTGAACACTGAAGCTTTCTTT

abundance: .
j_gene: TRBJ2-3
v_gene: TRBV27
d_gene: .
CDR3aa: CASSLIGLASTDTQYF
CDR3nt: TGTGCCAGCAGCCTCATCGGTTTAGCTAGCACAGATACGCAGTATTTT

abundance: .
j_gene: TRBJ1-1
v_gene: TRBV19
d_gene: .
CDR3aa: CASSIGGHTGNTEAFF
CDR3nt: TGTGCCAGTAGTATTGGAGGGCACACAGGGAACACTGAAGCTTTCTTT

abundance: many
j_gene: TRBJ1-1
v_gene: TRBV29-1
d_gene: TRBD1
CDR3aa: CSVEIQGGNTEAFF
CDR3nt: TGCAGCGTTGAAATACAGGGGGGGAACACTGAAGCTTTCTTT